The 21 T cell receptor beta chains below all came from one sample that was sequenced in a study of CD8+ T cells in alopecia areata. RNA extraction and reverse transcription yielded cDNA as sequencing template. Clones were sequenced by immunoSEQ multiplex PCR, and TCRdb holds only the in-frame ones, with some missing. The sample holds some 150,000 clones, around 83% seen once. Treatment described: oral pan-JAK inhibitor, 5-10 mg twice daily. The source material was CD8+ T cells sorted from blood, sampled at week 4, from a patient treated with tofacitinib. The receptors were sampled from a human donor with alopecia areata.

The V gene is TRBV4-1, the J gene TRBJ2-7; 8 bases map to TRBD1. Losses at the gene ends were 5 bases for V and 4 bases for J; bases not matched to a gene: 10. The CDR3 runs 15 residues. CDR1 is MGHRA, CDR2 YSYEKL, per germline. The DNA of the CDR3 is TGCGCCAGCAGCTCCCGGACAGGGATCGGGTACGAGCAGTACTTC. Translated: CASSSRTGIGYEQYF.

The rearrangement links TRBV7-2 to TRBJ2-7, with 7 bases fitting TRBD2. CDR1 and CDR2 from the germline V gene are SGHTA and FQGNSA. Trimming removed 4 bases from V and 1 base from J; junction bases left unmatched: 1. The CDR3 consists of 13 residues. The CDR3 DNA reads as TGTGCCAGCAGCTGGGGGGGGTCCTACGAGCAGTACTTC. It translates to CASSWGGSYEQYF.

The genes are TRBV2 and TRBJ1-2; TRBD1 matches 9 bases. Germline assignment: CDR1 SNHLY and CDR2 FYNNEI. V shed 3 bases and J 2 bases; nucleotides not matched to a gene: 7. This CDR3 has 16 amino acids. The CDR3, as DNA: TGTGCCAGCAGTGACCCCGGGACAGGGAGAAACTATGGCTACACCTTC. Amino acid sequence: CASSDPGTGRNYGYTF.

The chain joins TRBV29-1 to TRBJ2-1; D assignment may be TRBD1 or TRBD2 (5 bases each). V was cut by 1 base and J by 9 bases, with 10 bases left in between. The CDR3 is made up of 12 amino acids. CDR1 SQVTM and CDR2 ANQGSEA come from the germline V gene. The CDR3 loop reads CSVEATGAEQFF. In DNA, the CDR3 is TGCAGCGTTGAAGCTACCGGGGCTGAGCAGTTCTTC.

As concerns this clone: Other DNA sequences in the sample encode the same CDR3. This chain connects TRBV7-9 to TRBJ2-2; no clear D. The CDR3 spans 12 residues. Trimming removed 5 bases at V and 8 bases at J, with 9 bases between. CDR1 and CDR2 from the germline V gene are SEHNR and FQNEAQ (reference sequence). This chain's CDR3 is CASSPLSGELFF. The CDR3, as DNA: TGTGCCAGCAGCCCGTTATCGGGGGAGCTGTTTTTT.

CDR3 in DNA: TGTGCCAGCAGTCCGACAGGGGGTCTTCGGGAGACCCAGTACTTC. Translating it yields CASSPTGGLRETQYF. This chain joins TRBV27 and TRBJ2-5, with TRBD1 identical over 9 bases. The trim removed 5 bases at V and 5 bases at J, leaving 9 bases unmatched. This CDR3 contains 15 residues. The V gene's germline CDR1 is MNHEY and CDR2 SMNVEV (reference sequence).

The sample holds a few counts of this clone. The chain combines TRBV6-1 with TRBJ2-6; D remains ambiguous. The CDR3 is 16 amino acids. The germline gives CDR1 MNHNS, CDR2 SASEGT. V was pared by 4 bases and J by 0 bases, with 10 bases between. CDR3 region: CASSAIRYSGANVLTF. In DNA form, the CDR3 reads TGTGCCAGCAGTGCCATTAGGTACTCTGGGGCCAACGTCCTGACTTTC.

The chain carries TRBV30 and TRBJ2-1; TRBD2 aligns across 8 bases. With 0 bases clipped from V and 8 bases from J, the junction kept 18 bases outside the gene matches. Germline V gene data show CDR1 as GTSNPN and CDR2 as SVGIG (reference sequence). This CDR3 is 18 amino acids long. DNA for the CDR3: TGTGCCTGGAGTGTCCATTCTCCCTGGCGGGGGGCAGCGGATGAGCAGTTCTTC. It codes for CAWSVHSPWRGAADEQFF. Using reference TRBV30 and TRBJ2-1 for the parts outside the CDR3, the full variable domain is SQTIHQWPATLVQPVGSPLSLECTVEGTSNPNLYWYRQAAGRGLQLLFYSVGIGQISSEVPQNLSASRPQDRQFILSSKKLLLSDSGFYLCAWSVHSPWRGAADEQFFGPGTRLTVL.

The chain is built from TRBV27 and TRBJ2-7; TRBD1 aligns across 10 bases. Per the germline V gene, CDR1 is MNHEY and CDR2 is SMNVEV (reference sequence). The CDR3 is 15 residues long. The junction had 10 bases not matched to a gene; V was cut back by 6 bases and J by 5 bases. CDR3 sequence reads: CASRRDRGGFDEQYF. The CDR3 DNA sequence: TGTGCCAGCAGACGGGACAGGGGAGGCTTCGACGAGCAGTACTTC.

V gene TRBV13 combines with J gene TRBJ2-5; 7 nucleotides align to TRBD2. Per germline, CDR1 PRHDT and CDR2 FYEKMQ (reference sequence). The V and J ends lost 8 bases and 5 bases, in that order; junction bases with no gene match: 8. CDR3 size: 13 residues. This chain's CDR3 is CASRGENVETQYF. CDR3 sequence (DNA): TGTGCCAGCCGGGGGGAAAACGTGGAGACCCAGTACTTC.

This rearrangement joins TRBV14 to TRBJ1-1, with no clear D. Germline V gene lookup returns CDR1 SGHDN and CDR2 FVKESK. The CDR3 extends over 13 amino acids. Trimming left V 0 bases short and J 6 bases short, with 8 bases between. This CDR3 reads CASSQEVYAEAFF. CDR3 nucleotide sequence: TGTGCCAGCAGCCAAGAGGTATACGCTGAAGCTTTCTTT.

J is TRBJ2-1 and V is TRBV15, with 12 bases lining up with TRBD2. The V segment lost 2 bases and the J segment 6 bases; nucleotides outside the gene matches: 2. The germline CDR1 and CDR2 sequences are LNHNV and YYDKDF (reference sequence). The CDR3 spans 15 residues. CDR3 bases: TGTGCCACCAGCAGACTAGCGGGAGGGGGCAATGAGCAGTTCTTC. Protein product: CATSRLAGGGNEQFF.

This sequence joins TRBV5-1 and TRBJ2-7; D gene uncertain. The V end lost 6 bases, the J end lost 4 bases, and 20 bases lay between the germline ends. This CDR3 has 15 amino acids. CDR1 is SGHRS, CDR2 YFSETQ, per germline. The CDR3 coding sequence is TGCGCCAGCACCCTCGGGCCCAGTGGCACATACGAGCAGTACTTC. Protein product: CASTLGPSGTYEQYF.

The genes are TRBV4-1 and TRBJ1-1, with D maybe TRBD1 (5 bases). Germline V lookup: CDR1 MGHRA, CDR2 YSYEKL. The CDR3 runs 14 residues. The V and J ends lost 1 base and 3 bases respectively, with 9 bases between them. The CDR3 DNA follows: TGCGCCAGCAGCCAAGTCTGGGGGGACACTGAAGCTTTCTTT. Protein sequence: CASSQVWGDTEAFF.

J is TRBJ2-1 and V is TRBV4-1; 7 bases agree with TRBD2. The germline CDR1 and CDR2 sequences are MGHRA and YSYEKL. The CDR3 spans 15 residues. V gave up 1 base and J gave up 11 bases; unmatched junction bases: 11. CDR3 in amino acids: CASSQGLAATIQQFF. In DNA, the CDR3 is TGCGCCAGCAGCCAAGGCCTAGCGGCGACCATACAGCAGTTCTTC.

The rearrangement uses TRBV6-1 and TRBJ2-7, with D possibly TRBD2 on 6 matching bases. The CDR3 sequence is 14 residues long. The V gene lost 1 base and the J gene lost 5 bases, with 12 bases spanning the gap. CDR1 is MNHNS, CDR2 SASEGT, per germline. In nucleotides, the CDR3 is TGTGCCAGCAGTGAAGAATCGGGAGTAGACGAGCAGTACTTC. Protein product: CASSEESGVDEQYF.

V is TRBV27 and J is TRBJ2-1; TRBD1 is a possible D gene (5 bases). Trimming left V 0 bases short and J 10 bases short, with 10 bases between. Germline CDR1 MNHEY, CDR2 SMNVEV (reference sequence). The CDR3 covers 13 residues. The CDR3 reads CASSLSRGQEQFF. CDR3 bases: TGTGCCAGCAGTTTATCTAGGGGTCAGGAGCAGTTCTTC.

The chain employs TRBV5-1 and TRBJ2-7; D may correspond to TRBD1 or TRBD2 (5 bases each). The CDR3 has 15 amino acids. The germline gives CDR1 SGHRS, CDR2 YFSETQ. The germline V and J ends were trimmed by 1 base and 0 bases, with 11 bases remaining between them. This CDR3 is CASSLRGSFSYEQYF. DNA for the CDR3: TGCGCCAGCAGCTTGCGGGGCAGCTTCTCCTACGAGCAGTACTTC.

The chain uses TRBV19 and TRBJ2-2; TRBD1 might be the D (6 bases). This CDR3 is built from 15 residues. Germline loops: CDR1 LNHDA, CDR2 SQIVND (reference sequence). V shed 4 bases and J shed 6 bases, with 15 bases lying between them. DNA of the CDR3: TGTGCCAGTAGTAGAGACCCAGGGGTCGCCGGGGAGCTGTTTTTT. It codes for CASSRDPGVAGELFF.

This chain links TRBV29-1 with TRBJ2-7, with unresolved D. The V gene lost 1 base and the J gene lost 0 bases, with 10 bases spanning the gap. The CDR3 covers 14 residues. Germline loops: CDR1 SQVTM, CDR2 ANQGSEA. The CDR3 bases are TGCAGCGTTGAAGTGGGGTCTAGCTCCTACGAGCAGTACTTC. Translated, it gives CSVEVGSSSYEQYF.

CDR3 DNA sequence: TGCAGCGTTGAAGATGGAGTTCCTGGGGCCAACGTCCTGACTTTC. Translated, it gives CSVEDGVPGANVLTF. The chain recombines TRBV29-1 with TRBJ2-6, with D unclear. The CDR3 has 15 amino acids. V lost 0 bases, J lost 2 bases, and 8 bases lay in between. Germline assignment: CDR1 SQVTM and CDR2 ANQGSEA. The full variable domain, in which reference TRBV29-1 and TRBJ2-6 provide the parts outside the CDR3, is SAVISQKPSRDICQRGTSLTIQCQVDSQVTMMFWYRQQPGQSLTLIATANQGSEATYESGFVIDKFPISRPNLTFSTLTVSNMSPEDSSIYLCSVEDGVPGANVLTFGAGSRLTVL.